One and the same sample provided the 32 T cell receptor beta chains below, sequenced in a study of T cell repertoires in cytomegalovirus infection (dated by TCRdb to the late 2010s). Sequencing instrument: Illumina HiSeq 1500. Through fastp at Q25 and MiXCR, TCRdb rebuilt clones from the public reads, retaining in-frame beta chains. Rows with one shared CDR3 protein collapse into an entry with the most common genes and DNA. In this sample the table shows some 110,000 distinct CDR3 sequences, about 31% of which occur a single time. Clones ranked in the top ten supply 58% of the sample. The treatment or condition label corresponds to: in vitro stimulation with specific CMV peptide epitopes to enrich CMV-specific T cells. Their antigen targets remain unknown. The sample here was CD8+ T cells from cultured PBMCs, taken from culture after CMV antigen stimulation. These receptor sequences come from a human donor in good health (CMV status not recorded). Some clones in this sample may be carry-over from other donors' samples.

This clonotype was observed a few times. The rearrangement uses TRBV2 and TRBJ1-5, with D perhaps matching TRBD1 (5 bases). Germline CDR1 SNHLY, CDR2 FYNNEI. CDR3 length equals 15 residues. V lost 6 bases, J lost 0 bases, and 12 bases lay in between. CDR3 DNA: TGTGCCAGCAGCGTTGACAGTTATAGCAATCAGCCCCAGCATTTT. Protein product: CASSVDSYSNQPQHF.

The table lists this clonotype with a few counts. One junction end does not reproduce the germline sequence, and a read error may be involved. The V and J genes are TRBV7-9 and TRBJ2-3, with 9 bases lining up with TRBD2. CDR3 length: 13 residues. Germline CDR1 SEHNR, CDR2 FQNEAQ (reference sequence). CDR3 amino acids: CASRGTSKDTQYF. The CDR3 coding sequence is TGTGCCAGCAGAGGGACTAGCAAAGATACGCAGTATTTT.

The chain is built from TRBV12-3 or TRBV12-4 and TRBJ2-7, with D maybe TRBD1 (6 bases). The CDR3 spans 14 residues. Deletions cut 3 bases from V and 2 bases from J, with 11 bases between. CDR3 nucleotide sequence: TGTGCCAGCAGTTTCGGGACACTTACCTACGAGCAGTACTTC. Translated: CASSFGTLTYEQYF.

CDR3 sequence (DNA): TGTGCCAGCCTTTTTGGTCAGAACACTGAAGCTTTCTTT. Its translation is CASLFGQNTEAFF. V usage is TRBV6-2 or TRBV6-3 and J usage is TRBJ1-1; D gene unclear. The CDR3 extends over 13 amino acids. Trimming took 8 bases from V and 1 from J, leaving 11 bases between them. Germline CDR1 MNHEY, CDR2 SVGEGT.

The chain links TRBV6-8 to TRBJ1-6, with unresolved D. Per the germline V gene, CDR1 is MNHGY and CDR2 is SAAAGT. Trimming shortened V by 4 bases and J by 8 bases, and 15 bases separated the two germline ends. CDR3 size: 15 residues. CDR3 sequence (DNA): TGTGCCAGCAGTTGGCGGGAAGAGGATCATTCACCCCTCCACTTT. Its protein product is CASSWREEDHSPLHF.

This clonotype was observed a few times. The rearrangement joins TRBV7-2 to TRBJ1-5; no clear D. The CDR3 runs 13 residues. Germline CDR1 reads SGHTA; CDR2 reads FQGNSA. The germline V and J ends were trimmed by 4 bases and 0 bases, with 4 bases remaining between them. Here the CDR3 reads CASSSYSNQPQHF. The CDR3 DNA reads TGTGCCAGCAGCTCGTATAGCAATCAGCCCCAGCATTTT.

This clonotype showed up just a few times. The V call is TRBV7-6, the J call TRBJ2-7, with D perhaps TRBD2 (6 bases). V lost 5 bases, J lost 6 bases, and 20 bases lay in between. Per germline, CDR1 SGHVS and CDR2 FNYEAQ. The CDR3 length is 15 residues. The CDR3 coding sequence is TGTGCCAGCAGCCTACCCGGGGGTGGGCCCCGCGAGCAGTACTTC. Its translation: CASSLPGGGPREQYF.

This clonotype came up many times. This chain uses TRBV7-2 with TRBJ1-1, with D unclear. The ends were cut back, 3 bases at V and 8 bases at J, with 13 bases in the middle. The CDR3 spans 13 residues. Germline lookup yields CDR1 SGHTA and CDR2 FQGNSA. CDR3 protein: CASSFDRTQEAFF. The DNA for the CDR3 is TGTGCCAGCAGCTTCGACCGGACCCAGGAAGCTTTCTTT.

The CDR3 DNA sequence: TGTGCCAGTAGTGTCCAGGAGGGGAACATTCAGTACTTC. It encodes CASSVQEGNIQYF. The chain combines TRBV19 with TRBJ2-4, with a tentative D call TRBD2 (6 bases). V was shortened by 5 bases and J by 7 bases, with 12 bases between the two germline ends. This CDR3 is built from 13 residues. From germline, CDR1 is LNHDA and CDR2 SQIVND (reference sequence).

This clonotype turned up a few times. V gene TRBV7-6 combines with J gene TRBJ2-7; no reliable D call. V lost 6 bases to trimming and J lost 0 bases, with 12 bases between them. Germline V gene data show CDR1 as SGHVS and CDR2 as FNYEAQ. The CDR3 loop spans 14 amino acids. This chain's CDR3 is CASSPRSSSYEQYF. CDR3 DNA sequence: TGTGCCAGCAGTCCACGGTCGAGCTCCTACGAGCAGTACTTC.

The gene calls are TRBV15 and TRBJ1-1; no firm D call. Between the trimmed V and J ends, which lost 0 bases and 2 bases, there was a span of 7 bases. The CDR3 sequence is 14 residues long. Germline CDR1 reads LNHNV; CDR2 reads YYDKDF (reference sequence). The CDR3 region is CATSRDMGNTEAFF. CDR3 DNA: TGTGCCACCAGCAGAGATATGGGTAACACTGAAGCTTTCTTT.

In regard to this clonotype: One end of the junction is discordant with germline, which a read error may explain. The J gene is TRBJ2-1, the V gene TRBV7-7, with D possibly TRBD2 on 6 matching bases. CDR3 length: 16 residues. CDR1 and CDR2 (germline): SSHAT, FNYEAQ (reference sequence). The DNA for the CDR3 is TGTGCTAGCAGCTTAGGAGGGCAAAAACCCTACAATGAGCAGTTCTTC. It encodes CASSLGGQKPYNEQFF.

CDR3 region: CASSSALRTPPEKLFF. The CDR3 bases are TGTGCCAGCAGTTCCGCACTCAGGACCCCTCCTGAAAAACTGTTTTTT. This rearrangement joins TRBV27 to TRBJ1-4; the D is unclear. CDR1 MNHEY and CDR2 SMNVEV come from the germline V gene (reference sequence). Trimming cost V 4 bases and J 7 bases, with 19 bases left between them. The CDR3 has 16 residues. Looking up the rest from reference TRBV27 and TRBJ1-4 gives the full variable domain: EAQVTQNPRYLITVTGKKLTVTCSQNMNHEYMSWYRQDPGLGLRQIYYSMNVEVTDKGDVPEGYKVSRKEKRNFPLILESPSPNQTSLYFCASSSALRTPPEKLFFGSGTQLSVL.

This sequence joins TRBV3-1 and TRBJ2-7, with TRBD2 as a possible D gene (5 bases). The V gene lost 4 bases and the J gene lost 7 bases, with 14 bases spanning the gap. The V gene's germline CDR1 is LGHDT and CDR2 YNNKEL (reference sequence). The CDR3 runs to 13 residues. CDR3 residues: CASSPSTSGEQYF. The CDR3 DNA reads TGTGCCAGCAGCCCCTCCACATCGGGAGAGCAGTACTTC.

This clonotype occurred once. In DNA form, the CDR3 reads TGCGCCAGCAGCCAAGATCGCGGGCGAGACGAGCAGTTCTTC. Protein sequence: CASSQDRGRDEQFF. The chain recombines TRBV4-1 with TRBJ2-1; a weak D match, TRBD2 (5 bases). The germline V gene encodes CDR1 MGHRA and CDR2 YSYEKL. Trimming took 0 bases from V and 10 from J, leaving 13 bases between them. The CDR3 extends over 14 amino acids.

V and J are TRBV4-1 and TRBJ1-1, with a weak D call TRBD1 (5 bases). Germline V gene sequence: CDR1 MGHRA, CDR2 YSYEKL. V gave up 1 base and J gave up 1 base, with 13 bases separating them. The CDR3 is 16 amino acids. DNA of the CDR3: TGCGCCAGCAGCCAAGGAGCCGGACACCCGAACACTGAAGCTTTCTTT. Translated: CASSQGAGHPNTEAFF.

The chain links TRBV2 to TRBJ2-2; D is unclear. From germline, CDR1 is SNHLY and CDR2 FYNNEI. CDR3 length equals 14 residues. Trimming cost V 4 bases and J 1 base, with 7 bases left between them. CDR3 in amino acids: CASSVTWNTGELFF. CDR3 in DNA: TGTGCCAGCAGTGTCACCTGGAACACCGGGGAGCTGTTTTTT.

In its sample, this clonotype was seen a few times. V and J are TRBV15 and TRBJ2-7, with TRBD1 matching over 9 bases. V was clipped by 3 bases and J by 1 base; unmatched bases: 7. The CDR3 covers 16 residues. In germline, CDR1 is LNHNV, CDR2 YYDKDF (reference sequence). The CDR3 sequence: CATSRKPGQGSYEQYF. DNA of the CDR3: TGTGCCACCAGCAGGAAACCGGGACAGGGATCCTACGAGCAGTACTTC.

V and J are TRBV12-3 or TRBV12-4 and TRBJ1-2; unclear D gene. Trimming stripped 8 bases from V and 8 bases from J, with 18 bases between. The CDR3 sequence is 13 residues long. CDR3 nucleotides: TGTGCCAGCGGGTTGGGTGTCGGCCGCGGCTACACCTTC. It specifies CASGLGVGRGYTF.

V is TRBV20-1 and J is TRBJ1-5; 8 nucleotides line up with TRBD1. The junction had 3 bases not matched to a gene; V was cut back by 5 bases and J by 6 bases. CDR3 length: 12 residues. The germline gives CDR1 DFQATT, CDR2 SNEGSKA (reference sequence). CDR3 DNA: TGCAGTGCTGGACAGGGAGGTCAGCCCCAGCATTTT. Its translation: CSAGQGGQPQHF.

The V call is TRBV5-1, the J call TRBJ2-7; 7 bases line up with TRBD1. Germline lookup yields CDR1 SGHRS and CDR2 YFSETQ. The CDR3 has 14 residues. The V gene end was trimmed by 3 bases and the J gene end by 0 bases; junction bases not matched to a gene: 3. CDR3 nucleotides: TGCGCCAGCAGCTCGGGACAGTACTCCTACGAGCAGTACTTC. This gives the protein CASSSGQYSYEQYF.

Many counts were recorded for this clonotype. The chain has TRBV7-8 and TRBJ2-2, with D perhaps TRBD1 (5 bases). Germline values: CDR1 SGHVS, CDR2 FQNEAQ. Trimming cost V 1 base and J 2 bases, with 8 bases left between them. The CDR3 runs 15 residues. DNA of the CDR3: TGTGCCAGCAGCTTAGACAGGTTTAACACCGGGGAGCTGTTTTTT. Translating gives CASSLDRFNTGELFF.

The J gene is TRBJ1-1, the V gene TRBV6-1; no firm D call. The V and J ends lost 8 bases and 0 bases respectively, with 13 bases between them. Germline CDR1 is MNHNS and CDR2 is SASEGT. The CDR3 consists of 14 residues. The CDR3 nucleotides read TGTGCCAGCCTGGCCCTCGATATGAACACTGAAGCTTTCTTT. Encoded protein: CASLALDMNTEAFF.

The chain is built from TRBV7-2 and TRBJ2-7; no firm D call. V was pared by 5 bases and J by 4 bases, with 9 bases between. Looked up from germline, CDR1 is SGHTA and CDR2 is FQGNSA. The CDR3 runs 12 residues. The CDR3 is CASSVGYYEQYF. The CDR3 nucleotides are TGTGCCAGCAGCGTCGGATATTACGAGCAGTACTTC. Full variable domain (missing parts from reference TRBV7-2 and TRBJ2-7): GAGVSQSPSNKVTEKGKDVELRCDPISGHTALYWYRQSLGQGLEFLIYFQGNSAPDKSGLPSDRFSAERTGGSVSTLTIQRTQQEDSAVYLCASSVGYYEQYFGPGTRLTVT.

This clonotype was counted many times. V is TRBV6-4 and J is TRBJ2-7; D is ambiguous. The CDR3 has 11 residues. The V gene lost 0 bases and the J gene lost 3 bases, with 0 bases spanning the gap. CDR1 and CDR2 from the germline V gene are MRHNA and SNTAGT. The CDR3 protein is CASSDSYEQYF. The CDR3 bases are TGTGCCAGCAGTGACTCCTACGAGCAGTACTTC.

The CDR3 loop is CASSQSGATYEQYF. The DNA for the CDR3 is TGTGCCAGCAGCCAATCCGGGGCCACCTACGAGCAGTACTTC. The chain recombines TRBV7-9 with TRBJ2-7; D is perhaps TRBD1 or TRBD2 (5 bases each). V was shortened by 5 bases and J by 2 bases, with 13 bases between the two germline ends. The CDR3 runs to 14 residues. Germline V gene data show CDR1 as SEHNR and CDR2 as FQNEAQ (reference sequence).

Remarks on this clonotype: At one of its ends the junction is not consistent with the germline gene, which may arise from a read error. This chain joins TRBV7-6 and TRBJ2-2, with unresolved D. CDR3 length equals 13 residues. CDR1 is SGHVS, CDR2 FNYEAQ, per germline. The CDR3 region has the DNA TGTGCTAGCAGCCCGGTGGCTCCCGGGGAGCTGTTTTTT. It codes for CASSPVAPGELFF.

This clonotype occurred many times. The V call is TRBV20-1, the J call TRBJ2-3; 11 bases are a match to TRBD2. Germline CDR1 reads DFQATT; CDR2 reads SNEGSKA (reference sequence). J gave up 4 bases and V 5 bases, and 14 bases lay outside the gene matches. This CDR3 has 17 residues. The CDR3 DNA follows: TGCAGTGCTCCCGATTCATCTAGCGGGGGGATCCCAGATACGCAGTATTTT. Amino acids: CSAPDSSSGGIPDTQYF.

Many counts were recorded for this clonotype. CDR3 DNA sequence: TGTGCCAGCAGCGTCCAGGGGTGGGCTTTCTCTGGGGCCAACGTCCTGACTTTC. Translating gives CASSVQGWAFSGANVLTF. The chain links TRBV7-8 to TRBJ2-6; tentative D call: TRBD1 (6 bases). Germline assignment: CDR1 SGHVS and CDR2 FQNEAQ. Between the trimmed V and J ends, which lost 5 bases and 0 bases, there was a span of 17 bases. This CDR3 is 18 amino acids long.

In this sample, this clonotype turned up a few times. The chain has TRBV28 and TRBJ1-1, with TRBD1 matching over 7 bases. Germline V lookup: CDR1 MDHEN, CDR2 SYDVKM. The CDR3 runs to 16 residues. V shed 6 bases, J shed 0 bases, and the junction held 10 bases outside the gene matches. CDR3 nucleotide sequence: TGTGCCAGCAGACGGACAGGCTTTTATGTGAACACTGAAGCTTTCTTT. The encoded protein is CASRRTGFYVNTEAFF.

CDR3 in amino acids: CASSASGGSYEKLFF. CDR3 bases: TGTGCCAGCAGCGCTTCGGGGGGCTCTTATGAAAAACTGTTTTTT. V and J are TRBV7-6 and TRBJ1-4, with a tentative D call TRBD1 (6 bases). The CDR3 covers 15 residues. The germline V gene encodes CDR1 SGHVS and CDR2 FNYEAQ. Trimming left V 5 bases short and J 6 bases short, with 16 bases between. Full variable domain (missing parts from reference TRBV7-6 and TRBJ1-4): GAGVSQSPRYKVTKRGQDVALRCDPISGHVSLYWYRQALGQGPEFLTYFNYEAQQDKSGLPNDRFSAERPEGSISTLTIQRTEQRDSAMYRCASSASGGSYEKLFFGSGTQLSVL.

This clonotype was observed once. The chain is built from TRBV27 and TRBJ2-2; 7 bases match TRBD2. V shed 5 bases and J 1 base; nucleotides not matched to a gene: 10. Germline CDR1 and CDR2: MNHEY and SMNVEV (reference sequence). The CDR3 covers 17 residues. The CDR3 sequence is CASSPYWGGWNTGELFF. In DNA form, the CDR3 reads TGTGCCAGCAGTCCCTATTGGGGGGGGTGGAACACCGGGGAGCTGTTTTTT.